This entry features one T cell receptor beta chain sequence. What it binds is unknown. This sample was taken from a study of cytomegalovirus exposure and HLA in healthy donors. Study-wide results and limits: A classifier reportedly called cytomegalovirus status with high sensitivity and specificity.

Germline V lookup: CDR1 SGHTA, CDR2 FQGTGA. CDR3 size: 14 residues. The V gene lost 2 bases and the J gene lost 2 bases, with 7 bases spanning the gap. This PCR relied on a set of 60 Vbeta primers and 13 Jbeta primers. The data were produced by immunoSEQ multiplex PCR, yet TCRdb's version contains in-frame clones alone and is incomplete. The sample lists 150,000 to 200,000 clones; more than 70% were seen once. Sequencing was done on a sample of PBMCs. The rearrangement uses TRBV7-3 and TRBJ2-1; D is possibly TRBD1 (5 bases). This receptor was obtained from a woman aged 40-49 years in good health and CMV-seropositive. The CDR3 DNA reads as TGTGCCAGCAGCTTACAGGGCCCCTACAATGAGCAGTTCTTC. Translating gives CASSLQGPYNEQFF.